This T cell receptor beta chain came from a study of T cells after yellow fever vaccination. Each CDR3 protein gets one entry after TCRdb re-called the 5' RACE reads with MiXCR. The repertoire consists of around 26,000 distinct CDR3 sequences, with less than 4% occurring once and the leading ten covering around 0.98%. This clonotype showed up many times. The V end lost 1 base, the J end lost 7 bases, and 10 bases lay between the germline ends. This CDR3 has 13 amino acids. Per germline, CDR1 SSHAT and CDR2 FNYEAQ (reference sequence). Sequencing used PBMCs, either bulk or a sorted T-cell subset (CD4+, CD8+, memory, or dextramer-sorted; not recorded which), obtained more than 35 days after the first yellow fever vaccination. This chain uses TRBV7-7 with TRBJ2-5, with D possibly being TRBD2 (5 bases). The TCR originated in a man younger than 35 who received the YFV17D yellow fever vaccine. CDR3 amino acids: CASSLEQGGTQYF. The CDR3 nucleotides read TGTGCCAGCAGCTTAGAACAAGGAGGGACCCAGTACTTC.